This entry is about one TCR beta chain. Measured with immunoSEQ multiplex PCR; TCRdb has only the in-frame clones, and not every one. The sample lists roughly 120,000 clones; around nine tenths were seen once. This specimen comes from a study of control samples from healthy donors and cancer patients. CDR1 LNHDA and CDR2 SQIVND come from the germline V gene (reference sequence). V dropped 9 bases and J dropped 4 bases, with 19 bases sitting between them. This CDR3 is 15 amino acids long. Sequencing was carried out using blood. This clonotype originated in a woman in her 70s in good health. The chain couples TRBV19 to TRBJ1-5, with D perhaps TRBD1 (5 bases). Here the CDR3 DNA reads TGTGCCAGCAACCAGGAAGGGGCAGCGAATCAGCCCCAGCATTTT. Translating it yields CASNQEGAANQPQHF.